The text below deals with one TCR beta chain. What it binds is unknown. This PCR relied on a set of 60 Vbeta primers and 13 Jbeta primers. In the authors' workflow: Unique TCR beta chains totaled 65 million to 95 million in a later count, with roughly 11 million of them shared. Generated by immunoSEQ multiplex PCR, the TCRdb table keeps only in-frame clones and is missing some. V, J and clone size derive from that table, while D and trimming were established from the DNA sequence. The top ten clones hold about 4.3% of a sample with around 150,000 clones, over 75% of them seen once. CDR3 length: 17 residues. This specimen comes from a study of cytomegalovirus exposure and HLA in healthy donors. Overall study context: Genotyping of nearly 400 donors showed that 80% to 85% belonged to the Caucasian-associated ancestry cluster.

General study findings and limits: CMV antigen specificity of a few CMV-associated chains was confirmed in vitro.

The sequence was collected from a man aged 25 to 40 in good health. The sequenced sample consisted of PBMCs. The chain recombines TRBV21-1 with TRBJ2-5; the table's D call TRBD2 went unverified against the DNA. TRBV21-1 is labeled a pseudogene. CDR3 sequence reads: CASTGAGGHLNQETQYF. Written as DNA, the CDR3 is TGTGCCAGCACCGGAGCGGGAGGCCACCTGAACCAAGAGACCCAGTACTTC.